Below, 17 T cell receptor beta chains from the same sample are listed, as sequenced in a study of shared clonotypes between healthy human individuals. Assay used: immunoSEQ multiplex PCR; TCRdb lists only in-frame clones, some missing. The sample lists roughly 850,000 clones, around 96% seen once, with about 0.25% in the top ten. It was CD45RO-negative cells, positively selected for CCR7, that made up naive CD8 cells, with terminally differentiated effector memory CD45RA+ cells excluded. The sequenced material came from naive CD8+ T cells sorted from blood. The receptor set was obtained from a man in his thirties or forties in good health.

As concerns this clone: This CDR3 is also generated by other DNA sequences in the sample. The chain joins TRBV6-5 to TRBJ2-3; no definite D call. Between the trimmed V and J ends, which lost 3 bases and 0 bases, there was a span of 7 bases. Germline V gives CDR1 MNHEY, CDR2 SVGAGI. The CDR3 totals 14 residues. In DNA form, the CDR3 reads TGTGCCAGCAGTTATTACGGGAGCACAGATACGCAGTATTTT. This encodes CASSYYGSTDTQYF.

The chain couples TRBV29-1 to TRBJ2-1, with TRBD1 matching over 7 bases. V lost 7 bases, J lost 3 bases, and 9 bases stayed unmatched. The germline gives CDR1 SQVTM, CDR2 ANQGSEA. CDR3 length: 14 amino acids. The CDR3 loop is CSAAPRDSYNEQFF. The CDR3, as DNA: TGCAGCGCCGCCCCCCGGGACAGCTACAATGAGCAGTTCTTC.

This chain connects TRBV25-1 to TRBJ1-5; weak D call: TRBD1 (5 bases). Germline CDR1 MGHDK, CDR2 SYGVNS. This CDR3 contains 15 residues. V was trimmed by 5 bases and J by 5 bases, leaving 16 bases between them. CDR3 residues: CASSLNRDDHQPQHF. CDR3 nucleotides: TGTGCCAGCAGTCTAAACCGGGACGATCATCAGCCCCAGCATTTT. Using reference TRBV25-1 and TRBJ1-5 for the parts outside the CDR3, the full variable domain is EADIYQTPRYLVIGTGKKITLECSQTMGHDKMYWYQQDPGMELHLIHYSYGVNSTEKGDLSSESTVSRIRTEHFPLTLESARPSHTSQYLCASSLNRDDHQPQHFGDGTRLSIL.

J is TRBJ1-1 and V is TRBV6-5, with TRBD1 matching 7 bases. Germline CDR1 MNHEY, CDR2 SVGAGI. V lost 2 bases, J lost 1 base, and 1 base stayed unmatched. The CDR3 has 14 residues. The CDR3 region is CASSYTGENTEAFF. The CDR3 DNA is TGTGCCAGCAGTTACACAGGGGAGAACACTGAAGCTTTCTTT.

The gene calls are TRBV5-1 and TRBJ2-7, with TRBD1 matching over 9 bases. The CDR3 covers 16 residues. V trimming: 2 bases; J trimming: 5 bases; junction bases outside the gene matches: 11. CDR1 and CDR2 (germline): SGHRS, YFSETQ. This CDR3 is CASSFLGQGPLDEQYF. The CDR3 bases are TGCGCCAGCAGCTTCCTGGGACAGGGACCCCTCGACGAGCAGTACTTC.

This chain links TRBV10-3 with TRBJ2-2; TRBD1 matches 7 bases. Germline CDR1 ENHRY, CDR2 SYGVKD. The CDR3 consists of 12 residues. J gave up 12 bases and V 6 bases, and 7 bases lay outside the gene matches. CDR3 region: CAISDRDEKLFF. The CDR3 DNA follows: TGTGCCATCAGCGACAGGGATGAGAAGCTGTTTTTT.

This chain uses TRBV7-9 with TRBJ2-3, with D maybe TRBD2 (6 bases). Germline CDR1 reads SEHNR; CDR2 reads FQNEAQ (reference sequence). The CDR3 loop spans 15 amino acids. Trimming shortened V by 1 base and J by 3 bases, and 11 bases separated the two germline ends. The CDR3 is CASSLVVGTTDTQYF. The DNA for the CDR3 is TGTGCCAGCAGCTTAGTGGTTGGGACTACAGATACGCAGTATTTT.

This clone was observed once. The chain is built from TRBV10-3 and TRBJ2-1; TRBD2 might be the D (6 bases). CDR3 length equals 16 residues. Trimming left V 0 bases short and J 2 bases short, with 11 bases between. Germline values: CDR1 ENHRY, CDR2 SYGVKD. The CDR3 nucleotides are TGTGCCATCAGTGAGTCGGACGGAGGGCCCTACAATGAGCAGTTCTTC. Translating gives CAISESDGGPYNEQFF.

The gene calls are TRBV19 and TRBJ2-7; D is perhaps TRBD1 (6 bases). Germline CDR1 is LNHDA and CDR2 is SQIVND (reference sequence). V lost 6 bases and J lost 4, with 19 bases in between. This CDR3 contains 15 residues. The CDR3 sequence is CASSARDTSNYEQYF. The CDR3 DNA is TGTGCCAGTAGCGCCCGGGACACCTCGAATTACGAGCAGTACTTC.

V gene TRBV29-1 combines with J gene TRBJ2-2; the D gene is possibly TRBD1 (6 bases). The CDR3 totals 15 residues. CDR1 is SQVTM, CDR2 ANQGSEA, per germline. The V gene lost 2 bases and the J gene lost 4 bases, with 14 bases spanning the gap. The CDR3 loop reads CSVEFWGRSTGELFF. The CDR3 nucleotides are TGCAGCGTTGAATTCTGGGGGCGTAGCACCGGGGAGCTGTTTTTT.

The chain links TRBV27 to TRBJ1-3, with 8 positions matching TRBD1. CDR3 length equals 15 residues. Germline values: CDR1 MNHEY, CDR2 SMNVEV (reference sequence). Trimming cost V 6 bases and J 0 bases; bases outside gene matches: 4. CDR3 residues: CASRDRAYSGNTIYF. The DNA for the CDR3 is TGTGCCAGCAGGGACAGGGCTTACTCTGGAAACACCATATATTTT.

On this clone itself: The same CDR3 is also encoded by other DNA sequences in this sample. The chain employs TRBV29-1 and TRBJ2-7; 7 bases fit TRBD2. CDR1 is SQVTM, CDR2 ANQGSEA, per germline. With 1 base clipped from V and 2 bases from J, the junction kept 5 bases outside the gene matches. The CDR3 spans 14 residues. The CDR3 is CSVEARGETYEQYF. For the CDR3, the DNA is TGCAGCGTTGAAGCCCGGGGGGAGACCTACGAGCAGTACTTC.

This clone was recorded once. The CDR3 reads CASSHSLPGLADYNEQFF. The CDR3 coding sequence is TGCGCCAGCAGCCATTCCCTACCGGGGCTAGCGGATTACAATGAGCAGTTCTTC. The rearrangement joins TRBV4-3 to TRBJ2-1, with 7 bases identical to TRBD2. Germline loops: CDR1 LGHNA, CDR2 YSLEER. The CDR3 length is 18 residues. V gave up 3 bases and J gave up 4 bases; unmatched junction bases: 15.

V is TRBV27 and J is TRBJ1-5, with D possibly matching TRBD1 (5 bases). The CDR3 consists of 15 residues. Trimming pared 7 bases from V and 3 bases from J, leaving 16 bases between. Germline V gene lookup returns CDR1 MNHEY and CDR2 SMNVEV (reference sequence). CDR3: CASMGRVSDNQPQHF. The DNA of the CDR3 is TGTGCCAGCATGGGCAGGGTCAGCGACAATCAGCCCCAGCATTTT.

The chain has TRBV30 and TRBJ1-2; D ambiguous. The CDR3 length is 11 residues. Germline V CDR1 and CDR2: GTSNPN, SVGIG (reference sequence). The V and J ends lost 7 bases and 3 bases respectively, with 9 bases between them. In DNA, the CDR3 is TGTGCCTTTGACGGGGACTATGGCTACACCTTC. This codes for CAFDGDYGYTF. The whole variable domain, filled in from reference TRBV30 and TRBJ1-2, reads SQTIHQWPATLVQPVGSPLSLECTVEGTSNPNLYWYRQAAGRGLQLLFYSVGIGQISSEVPQNLSASRPQDRQFILSSKKLLLSDSGFYLCAFDGDYGYTFGSGTRLTVV.

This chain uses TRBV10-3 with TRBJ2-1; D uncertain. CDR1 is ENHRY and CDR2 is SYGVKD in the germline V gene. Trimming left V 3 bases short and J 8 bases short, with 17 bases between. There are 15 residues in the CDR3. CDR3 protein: CAISDPLLPADEQFF. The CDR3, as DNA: TGTGCCATCAGTGACCCTTTGTTACCTGCGGATGAGCAGTTCTTC.

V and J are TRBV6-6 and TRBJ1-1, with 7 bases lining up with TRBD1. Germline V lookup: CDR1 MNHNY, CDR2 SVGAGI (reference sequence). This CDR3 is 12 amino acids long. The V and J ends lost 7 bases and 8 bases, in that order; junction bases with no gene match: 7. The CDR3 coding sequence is TGTGCCAGCATACAGGGGCGGTTCGAAGCTTTCTTT. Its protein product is CASIQGRFEAFF.